Below are 6 T cell receptor beta chains sequenced from a single sample in a study of cytomegalovirus exposure and HLA in healthy donors. The PCR used 60 Vbeta and 13 Jbeta primers. Sequenced by immunoSEQ multiplex PCR; TCRdb stores in-frame clones only, minus some. This table has approximately 100,000 clones, over 70% appearing once. The sequenced material came from PBMCs. These receptors came from a man aged 45-65 years in good health and CMV-seronegative.

This clone was counted between two and nine times. The chain is built from TRBV21-1 and TRBJ2-3; the DNA was not compared with TRBD2, the D call given in the table. TRBV21-1 is noted as a pseudogene. The CDR3 sequence is 17 residues long. Written as DNA, the CDR3 is TGTGCCAGCAGCAAAGCGCGTGGGAGACTTAGCACAGATACGCAGTATTTT. This codes for CASSKARGRLSTDTQYF.

The chain couples TRBV15 to TRBJ2-2; D gene ambiguous. The germline V gene has CDR1 LNHNV and CDR2 YYDKDF (reference sequence). V was cut by 0 bases and J by 3 bases, with 8 bases left in between. This CDR3 is built from 15 residues. CDR3 amino acids: CATSRDLEDTGELFF. The CDR3, as DNA: TGTGCCACCAGCAGAGATCTCGAGGACACCGGGGAGCTGTTTTTT. Looking up the rest from reference TRBV15 and TRBJ2-2 gives the full variable domain: DAMVIQNPRYQVTQFGKPVTLSCSQTLNHNVMYWYQQKSSQAPKLLFHYYDKDFNNEADTPDNFQSRRPNTSFCFLDIRSPGLGDTAMYLCATSRDLEDTGELFFGEGSRLTVL.

For this clone: Its ends do not fully match the called genes, so a read error is possible. This chain connects TRBV28 to TRBJ1-1; D not certain. Germline V gives CDR1 MDHEN, CDR2 SYDVKM. This CDR3 has 15 amino acids. The CDR3 DNA is TGTGCCAGCAGTTTATACGGGTTAAAGAACGCTGAAGCTTTCTTT. This encodes CASSLYGLKNAEAFF.

Concerning this clone itself: Other DNA variants within this sample encode the same CDR3. This rearrangement joins TRBV7-9 to TRBJ1-4; 8 positions match TRBD1. The junction had 5 bases not matched to a gene; V was cut back by 4 bases and J by 4 bases. Germline-derived CDR1 and CDR2 are SEHNR and FQNEAQ (reference sequence). The CDR3 is made up of 15 amino acids. In nucleotides, the CDR3 is TGTGCCAGCAGCTCCGGACAGGGCCTTAATGAAAAACTGTTTTTT. Encoded protein: CASSSGQGLNEKLFF.

The chain is built from TRBV29-1 and TRBJ2-1, with TRBD1 as a possible D gene (6 bases). This CDR3 is built from 14 residues. Trimming pared 7 bases from V and 2 bases from J, leaving 15 bases between. The V gene's germline CDR1 is SQVTM and CDR2 ANQGSEA. The CDR3 nucleotides read TGCAGCGCTGTGGGACAAGGGGCCTACAATGAGCAGTTCTTC. It is translated as CSAVGQGAYNEQFF.

The rearrangement joins TRBV11-2 to TRBJ1-3; D remains unclear. Trimming took 3 bases from V and 0 from J, leaving 9 bases between them. CDR3 length: 15 amino acids. Germline V gene data show CDR1 as SGHAT and CDR2 as FQNNGV. CDR3: CASSLSVNSGNTIYF. The CDR3 DNA reads as TGTGCCAGCAGCTTGAGTGTAAACTCTGGAAACACCATATATTTT.